The sequence of this T cell receptor beta chain was determined in a study of T cell responses to AZD1222 COVID-19 vaccine. The method was immunoSEQ multiplex PCR; TCRdb's version includes in-frame clones alone and lacks a portion of them. This table has some 120,000 clones, under 95% appearing once. From germline, CDR1 is SGDLS and CDR2 YYNGEE. Losses at the gene ends were 4 bases for V and 9 bases for J; bases not matched to a gene: 7. The CDR3 spans 15 residues. Sequencing used peripheral blood, obtained on day 0 of AZD1222 vaccination. V is TRBV9 and J is TRBJ2-1; TRBD2 matches at 13 bases. The sequence was obtained from an adult in good health. CDR3 protein: CASSTRLAGGIEQFF. CDR3 nucleotides: TGTGCCAGCAGCACAAGACTAGCGGGAGGAATTGAGCAGTTCTTC.